These T cell receptor beta chains were read from a single sample in a study of neoadjuvant anti-PD-1 for oral cavity cancer. Libraries were prepared by immunoSEQ multiplex PCR; TCRdb keeps only in-frame clonotypes and omits some of them. The sample lists about 14,000 clones, roughly 72% occurring once. The material was PBMCs, obtained before nivolumab (anti-PD-1) treatment. All receptors come from a person aged 35 to 85 with oral cavity squamous cell carcinoma. The CDR3 runs from the conserved cysteine through the conserved F or W. D genes are given only for firm matches. The size entry is marked missing in some rows and otherwise reads once, few, many or a size class.

TRBJ1-5 TRBV6-5 NA NA 15 CASSYREDYNQPQHF TGTGCCAGCAGTTATAGGGAGGACTACAATCAGCCCCAGCATTTT
TRBJ2-5 TRBV7-3 NA NA 16 CASSPNPSGAGETQYF TGTGCCAGCAGCCCCAACCCTTCAGGGGCGGGAGAGACCCAGTACTTC
TRBJ1-1 TRBV28 NA few 12 CASSFERVGAFF TGTGCCAGCAGTTTTGAGAGGGTCGGAGCTTTCTTT
TRBJ1-5 TRBV5-1 TRBD1 NA 15 CASSLGQGGNQPQHF TGCGCCAGCAGCTTAGGACAGGGGGGCAATCAGCCCCAGCATTTT
TRBJ1-2 TRBV7-9 TRBD1 NA 14 CASSLAGQGDGYTF TGTGCCAGCAGCTTAGCTGGACAGGGGGATGGCTACACCTTC
TRBJ1-1 TRBV27 TRBD1 NA 18 CASSTGGGLLLMNTEAFF TGTGCCAGCAGTACAGGGGGCGGACTATTATTAATGAACACTGAAGCTTTCTTT
TRBJ2-5 TRBV29-1 TRBD1 NA 19 CSVDGTRQGDGGSKETQYF TGCAGCGTTGATGGGACCAGACAGGGGGACGGGGGTAGCAAAGAGACCCAGTACTTC
TRBJ1-2 TRBV5-1 NA NA 13 CASSWEGERGYTF TGCGCCAGCAGCTGGGAGGGGGAACGCGGCTACACCTTC
TRBJ1-2 TRBV5-1 TRBD1 NA 14 CASSLGKGASGYTF TGCGCCAGCAGCTTGGGAAAGGGGGCTAGCGGCTACACCTTC
TRBJ2-1 TRBV6-6 TRBD1 NA 16 CASSPRDRGPYNEQFF TGTGCCAGCAGTCCCCGGGACAGGGGGCCGTACAATGAGCAGTTCTTC
TRBJ1-2 TRBV11-2 TRBD1 NA 15 CASSLPLTGGSGYTF TGTGCCAGCAGCTTGCCCCTTACAGGGGGCTCTGGCTACACCTTC
TRBJ2-3 TRBV5-6 NA NA 14 CASSFGSRKDTQYF TGTGCCAGCAGCTTCGGCTCCCGCAAAGATACGCAGTATTTT
TRBJ1-3 TRBV5-6 NA NA 13 CASSPPVGNTIYF TGTGCCAGCAGCCCCCCAGTAGGAAACACCATATATTTT
TRBJ2-7 TRBV10-2 TRBD2 NA 19 CASSEFSRGLAGGPLEQYF TGCGCCAGCAGTGAGTTTAGTAGGGGACTAGCGGGGGGGCCTTTGGAGCAGTACTTC
TRBJ1-4 TRBV6-5 NA NA 13 CASGRRENEKLFF TGTGCCAGCGGGCGTAGGGAAAATGAAAAACTGTTTTTT
TRBJ2-3 TRBV6-5 NA few 15 CASSYQAASTDTQYF TGTGCCAGCAGTTACCAGGCCGCTAGCACAGATACGCAGTATTTT
TRBJ1-1 TRBV7-9 TRBD1 NA 16 CASSLHRGLGNTEAFF TGTGCCAGCAGCCTTCACAGGGGATTAGGGAACACTGAAGCTTTCTTT
TRBJ1-3 TRBV6-6 TRBD1 NA 15 CASSDTGGGGNTIYF TGTGCCAGCAGCGATACAGGGGGAGGTGGAAACACCATATATTTT
TRBJ1-1 TRBV7-2 NA NA 14 CASSLYRASTEAFF TGTGCCAGCAGCTTATATCGGGCGAGCACTGAAGCTTTCTTT
TRBJ1-3 TRBV7-3 TRBD1 NA 15 CASSLGQGLGDTIYF TGTGCCAGCAGCTTGGGACAGGGCTTGGGGGACACCATATATTTT